This T cell receptor beta chain was found in a study of blood T cell repertoires in COVID-19. Study at large: Researchers got acute and convalescent COVID-19 samples from the United States, Italy and Spain. T cells, B-cell-depleted T cells, or PBMCs provided the cDNA or gDNA that served as material.

Original handling: Nucleated cell counts were estimated from reference gene primer amplification. Libraries were prepared by immunoSEQ multiplex PCR; TCRdb keeps only in-frame clonotypes and omits some of them. V, J and clone size are taken as reported in that table, and D and trimming were inferred from the DNA itself. The table includes under 250,000 clones, around nine tenths detected once. Looked up from germline, CDR1 is MRHNA and CDR2 is SNTAGT. This CDR3 has 13 residues. V was pared by 2 bases and J by 5 bases, with 9 bases between. This receptor was obtained from a woman between 65 and 79 years old with active or convalescent COVID-19. Sequencing used peripheral blood. The chain is built from TRBV6-4 and TRBJ1-1; a weak D match, TRBD1 (5 bases). DNA of the CDR3: TGTGCCAGCAGTGACGAGGAGGGGACTGAAGCTTTCTTT. It specifies CASSDEEGTEAFF.